Below are 3 T cell receptor beta chains sequenced from a single sample in a study of blood T cell repertoires in COVID-19 (dated by TCRdb to 2018 to 2020). Library construction relied on the immunoSEQ multiplex PCR assay. Not all clones reach the TCRdb copy of this immuneACCESS table, which keeps in-frame sequences only. Checked studies attribute under half of the gap to unresolved V genes and leave the rest unexplained. The sample table contains around 20,000 clones; only one count was recorded for around 87% of them. Of the sample, roughly 11% is held by the ten largest clones. The specimen was peripheral blood. Receptor source: a human donor in a cohort sampled during active COVID-19.

This clone has only one observation. The chain uses TRBV4-3 and TRBJ2-7; possible D gene TRBD2, 6 bases. The CDR3 spans 16 residues. V was clipped by 0 bases and J by 3 bases, with 15 bases between them. Germline assignment: CDR1 LGHNA and CDR2 YSLEER. The CDR3 DNA reads TGCGCCAGCAGCCAAGATGCCCCCCTAGCGCGCTACGAGCAGTACTTC. As protein: CASSQDAPLARYEQYF.

The chain joins TRBV24-1 to TRBJ2-2; 8 positions match TRBD1. The CDR3 has 15 residues. Germline V gives CDR1 KGHDR, CDR2 SFDVKD. With 4 bases clipped from V and 5 bases from J, the junction kept 5 bases outside the gene matches. The chain's CDR3 is CATSEGRGRTGELFF. The CDR3 DNA follows: TGTGCCACCAGTGAGGGCAGGGGGCGAACCGGGGAGCTGTTTTTT.

This chain joins TRBV5-8 and TRBJ1-4; D might be TRBD1 (5 bases). The V gene lost 4 bases and the J gene lost 8 bases, with 18 bases spanning the gap. This CDR3 contains 15 residues. Germline V gene data show CDR1 as SGHTS and CDR2 as YDEGEE. CDR3 nucleotide sequence: TGTGCCAGCAGCGCCCCGGGCAGGGTAGGAGAAAAACTGTTTTTT. It codes for CASSAPGRVGEKLFF.